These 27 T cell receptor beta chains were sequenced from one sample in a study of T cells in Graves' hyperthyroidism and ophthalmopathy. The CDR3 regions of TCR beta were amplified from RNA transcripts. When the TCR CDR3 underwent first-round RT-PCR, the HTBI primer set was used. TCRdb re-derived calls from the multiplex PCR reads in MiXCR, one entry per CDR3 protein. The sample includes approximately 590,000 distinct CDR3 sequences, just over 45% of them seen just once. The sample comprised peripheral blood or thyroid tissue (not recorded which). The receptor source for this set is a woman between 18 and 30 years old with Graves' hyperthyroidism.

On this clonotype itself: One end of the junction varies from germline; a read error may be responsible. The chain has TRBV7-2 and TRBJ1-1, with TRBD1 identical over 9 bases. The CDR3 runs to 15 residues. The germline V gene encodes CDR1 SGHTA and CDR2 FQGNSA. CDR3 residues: CASSQGPGQGVGTFF. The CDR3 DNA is TGCGCCAGCAGCCAAGGTCCGGGACAGGGTGTTGGGACCTTCTTT.

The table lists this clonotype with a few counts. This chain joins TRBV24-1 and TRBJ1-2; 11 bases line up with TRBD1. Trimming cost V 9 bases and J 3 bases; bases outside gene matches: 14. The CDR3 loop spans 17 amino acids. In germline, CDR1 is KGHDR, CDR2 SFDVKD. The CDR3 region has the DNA TGTGCCACCCAATTCTCCGGGACAGGGGGTGCGGACTATGGCTACACCTTC. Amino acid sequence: CATQFSGTGGADYGYTF.

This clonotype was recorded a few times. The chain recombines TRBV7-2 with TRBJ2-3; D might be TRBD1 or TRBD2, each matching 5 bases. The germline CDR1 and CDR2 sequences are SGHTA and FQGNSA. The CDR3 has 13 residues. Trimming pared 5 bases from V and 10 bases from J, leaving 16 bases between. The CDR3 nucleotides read TGTGCCAGCAGCGCGGACCCGGGACGAGCGCAGTATTTT. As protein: CASSADPGRAQYF.

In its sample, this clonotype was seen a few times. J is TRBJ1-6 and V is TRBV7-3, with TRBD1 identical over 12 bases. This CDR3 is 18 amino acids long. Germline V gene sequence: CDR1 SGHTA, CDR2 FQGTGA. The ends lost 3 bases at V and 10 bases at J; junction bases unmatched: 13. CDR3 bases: TGTGCCAGCAGCTTGCTCCCCCGGGACAGGGGGCGGGAATCACCCCTCCACTTT. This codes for CASSLLPRDRGRESPLHF.

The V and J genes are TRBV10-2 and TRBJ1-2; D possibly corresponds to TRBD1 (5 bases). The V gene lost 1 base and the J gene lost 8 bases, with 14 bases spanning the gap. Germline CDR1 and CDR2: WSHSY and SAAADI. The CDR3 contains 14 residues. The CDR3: CASSEYGGLSGYTF. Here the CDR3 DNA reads TGCGCCAGCAGTGAGTATGGGGGTTTGTCCGGCTACACCTTC.

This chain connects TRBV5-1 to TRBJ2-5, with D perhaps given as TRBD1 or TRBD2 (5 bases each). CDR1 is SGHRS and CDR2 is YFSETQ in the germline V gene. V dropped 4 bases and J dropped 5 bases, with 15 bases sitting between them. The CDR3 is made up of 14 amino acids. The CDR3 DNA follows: TGCGCCAGCAGCCCCGGGGCCGTTCTGGAGACCCAGTACTTC. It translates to CASSPGAVLETQYF. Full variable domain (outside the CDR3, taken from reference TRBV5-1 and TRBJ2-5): KAGVTQTPRYLIKTRGQQVTLSCSPISGHRSVSWYQQTPGQGLQFLFEYFSETQRNKGNFPGRFSGRQFSNSRSEMNVSTLELGDSALYLCASSPGAVLETQYFGPGTRLLVL.

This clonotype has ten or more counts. Written as DNA, the CDR3 is TGTGCCAGCGGGACAGACTCTGGCTACACCTTC. It codes for CASGTDSGYTF. This chain uses TRBV7-2 with TRBJ1-2; 7 bases match TRBD1. The V gene's germline CDR1 is SGHTA and CDR2 FQGNSA. The CDR3 runs 11 residues. The V and J ends lost 8 bases and 7 bases, in that order; junction bases with no gene match: 4.

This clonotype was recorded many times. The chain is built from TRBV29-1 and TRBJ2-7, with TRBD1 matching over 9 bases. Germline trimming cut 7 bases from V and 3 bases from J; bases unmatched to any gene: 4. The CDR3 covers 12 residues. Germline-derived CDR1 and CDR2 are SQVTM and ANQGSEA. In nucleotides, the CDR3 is TGCAGCGCCGGGACAGGGAACTACGAGCAGTACTTC. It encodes CSAGTGNYEQYF.

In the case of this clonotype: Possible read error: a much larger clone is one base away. The CDR3 spells CASRGEGPEAFF. CDR3 DNA: TGTGCCAGCAGGGGAGAAGGACCTGAAGCTTTCTTT. This chain joins TRBV2 and TRBJ1-1; D is uncertain. Germline V gives CDR1 SNHLY, CDR2 FYNNEI. With 6 bases removed from V and 6 bases from J, the gap between germline ends came to 11 bases. The CDR3 runs to 12 residues.

This chain's CDR3 is CASSTNPQGRGHGYTF. The CDR3 DNA reads as TGTGCCAGTAGTACCAACCCACAGGGTCGTGGGCATGGCTACACCTTC. The V and J genes are TRBV19 and TRBJ1-2; a possible D gene is TRBD1 (6 bases). Germline V gene lookup returns CDR1 LNHDA and CDR2 SQIVND (reference sequence). The ends were cut back, 4 bases at V and 6 bases at J, with 21 bases in the middle. This CDR3 is built from 16 residues.

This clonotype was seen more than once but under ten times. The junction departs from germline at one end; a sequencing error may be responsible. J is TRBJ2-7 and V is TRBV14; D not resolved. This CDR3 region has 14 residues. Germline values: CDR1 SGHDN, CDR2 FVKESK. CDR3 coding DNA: TGCGCCAGCAGCTTGGCTACGCAAACCTACGAGCAGTACTTC. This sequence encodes CASSLATQTYEQYF. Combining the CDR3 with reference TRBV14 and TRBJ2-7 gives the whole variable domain EAGVTQFPSHSVIEKGQTVTLRCDPISGHDNLYWYRRVMGKEIKFLLHFVKESKQDESGMPNNRFLAERTGGTYSTLKVQPAELEDSGVYFCASSLATQTYEQYFGPGTRLTVT.

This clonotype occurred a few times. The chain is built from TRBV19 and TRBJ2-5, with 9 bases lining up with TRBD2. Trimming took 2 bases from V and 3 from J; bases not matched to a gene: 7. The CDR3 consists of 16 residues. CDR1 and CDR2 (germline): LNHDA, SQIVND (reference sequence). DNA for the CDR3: TGTGCCAGTAGTATATCCCCCTTAGCGGGAGAAGAGACCCAGTACTTC. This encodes CASSISPLAGEETQYF.

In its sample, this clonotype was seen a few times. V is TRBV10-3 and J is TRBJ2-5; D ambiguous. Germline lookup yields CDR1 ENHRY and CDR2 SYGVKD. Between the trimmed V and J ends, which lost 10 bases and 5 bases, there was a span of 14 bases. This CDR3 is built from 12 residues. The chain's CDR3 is CASSGRFETQYF. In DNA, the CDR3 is TGTGCCAGCTCCGGGCGGTTTGAGACCCAGTACTTC.

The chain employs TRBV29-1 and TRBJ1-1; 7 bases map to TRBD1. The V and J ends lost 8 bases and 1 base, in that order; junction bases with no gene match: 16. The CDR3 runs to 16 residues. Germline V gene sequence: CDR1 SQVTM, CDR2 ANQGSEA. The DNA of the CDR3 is TGCAGCTGGGGGGGGTGGGACAGCTTCTCGAACACTGAAGCTTTCTTT. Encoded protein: CSWGGWDSFSNTEAFF.

CDR3 amino acids: CASSFRIGGAGYTF. CDR3 DNA sequence: TGTGCCAGCAGTTTCCGTATAGGGGGAGCTGGCTACACCTTC. This chain uses TRBV2 with TRBJ1-2; tentatively, D is TRBD1 (6 bases). Germline V gene lookup returns CDR1 SNHLY and CDR2 FYNNEI. The CDR3 has 14 residues. The germline V and J ends were trimmed by 5 bases and 7 bases, with 17 bases remaining between them.

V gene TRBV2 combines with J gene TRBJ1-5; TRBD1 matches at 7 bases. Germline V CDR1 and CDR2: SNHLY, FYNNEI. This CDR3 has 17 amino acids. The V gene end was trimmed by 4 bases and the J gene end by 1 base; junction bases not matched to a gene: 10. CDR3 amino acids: CASSALRDSLSNQPQHF. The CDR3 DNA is TGTGCCAGCAGTGCCCTCCGGGACAGCTTAAGCAATCAGCCCCAGCATTTT.

CDR3 DNA: TGTGCCAGCAGCTTGGGCTTTGAGCAGTTCTTC. It encodes CASSLGFEQFF. This chain joins TRBV7-6 and TRBJ2-1; no reliable D call. Trimming stripped 3 bases from V and 9 bases from J, with 6 bases between. The germline V gene encodes CDR1 SGHVS and CDR2 FNYEAQ. CDR3 size: 11 residues.

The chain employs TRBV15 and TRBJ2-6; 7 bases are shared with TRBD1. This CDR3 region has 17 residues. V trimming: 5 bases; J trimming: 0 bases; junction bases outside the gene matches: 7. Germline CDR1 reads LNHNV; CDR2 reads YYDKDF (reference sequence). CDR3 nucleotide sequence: TGTGCCACCAGCGGGGGACAGCTGTACTCTGGGGCCAACGTCCTGACTTTC. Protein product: CATSGGQLYSGANVLTF. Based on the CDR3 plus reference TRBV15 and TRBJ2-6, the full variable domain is DAMVIQNPRYQVTQFGKPVTLSCSQTLNHNVMYWYQQKSSQAPKLLFHYYDKDFNNEADTPDNFQSRRPNTSFCFLDIRSPGLGDTAMYLCATSGGQLYSGANVLTFGAGSRLTVL.

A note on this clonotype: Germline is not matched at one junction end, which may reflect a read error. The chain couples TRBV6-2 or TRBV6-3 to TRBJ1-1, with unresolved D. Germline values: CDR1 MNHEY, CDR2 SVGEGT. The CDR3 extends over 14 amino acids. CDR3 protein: CASSSGMRNTEAFF. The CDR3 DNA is TGCGCCAGCAGCTCGGGCATGCGGAACACTGAAGCTTTCTTT.

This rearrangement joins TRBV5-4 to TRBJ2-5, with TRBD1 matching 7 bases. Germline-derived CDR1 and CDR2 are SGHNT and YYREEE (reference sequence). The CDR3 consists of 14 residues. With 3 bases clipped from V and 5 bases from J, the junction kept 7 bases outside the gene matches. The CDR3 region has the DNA TGTGCCAGCAGCTCTAAAGGGACAGCGGAGACCCAGTACTTC. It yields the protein CASSSKGTAETQYF.

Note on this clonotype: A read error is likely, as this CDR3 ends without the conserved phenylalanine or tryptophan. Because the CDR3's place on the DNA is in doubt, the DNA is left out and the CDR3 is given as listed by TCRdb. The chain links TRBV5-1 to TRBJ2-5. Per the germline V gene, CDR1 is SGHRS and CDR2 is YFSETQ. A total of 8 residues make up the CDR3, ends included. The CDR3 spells CASSLTPE.

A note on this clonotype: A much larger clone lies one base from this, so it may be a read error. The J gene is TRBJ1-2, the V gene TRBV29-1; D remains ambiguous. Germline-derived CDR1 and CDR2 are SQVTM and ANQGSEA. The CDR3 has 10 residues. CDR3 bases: TGCGGCGTTCAAGAGTATGGCTACACCTTC. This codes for CGVQEYGYTF.

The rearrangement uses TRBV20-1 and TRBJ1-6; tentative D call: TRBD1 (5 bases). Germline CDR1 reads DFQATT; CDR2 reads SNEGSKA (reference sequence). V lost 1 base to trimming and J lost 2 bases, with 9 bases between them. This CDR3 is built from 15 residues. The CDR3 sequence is CSARVGETYNSPLHF. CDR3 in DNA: TGCAGTGCTAGAGTAGGGGAGACCTATAATTCACCCCTCCACTTT.

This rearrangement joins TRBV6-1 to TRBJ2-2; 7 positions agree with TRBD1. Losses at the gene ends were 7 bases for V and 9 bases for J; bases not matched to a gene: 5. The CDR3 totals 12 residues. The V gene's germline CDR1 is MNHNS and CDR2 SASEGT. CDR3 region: CASNDRDRELFF. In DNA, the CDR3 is TGTGCCAGCAATGACAGGGATCGGGAGCTGTTTTTT.

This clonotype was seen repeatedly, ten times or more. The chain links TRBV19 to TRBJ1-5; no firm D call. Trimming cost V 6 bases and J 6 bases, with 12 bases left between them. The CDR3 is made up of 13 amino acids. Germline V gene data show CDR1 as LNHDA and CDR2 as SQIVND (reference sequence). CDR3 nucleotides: TGTGCCAGTAGCGTCCCGTGGGGTCAGCCCCAGCATTTT. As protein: CASSVPWGQPQHF. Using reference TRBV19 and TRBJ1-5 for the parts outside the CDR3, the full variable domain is DGGITQSPKYLFRKEGQNVTLSCEQNLNHDAMYWYRQDPGQGLRLIYYSQIVNDFQKGDIAEGYSVSREKKESFPLTVTSAQKNPTAFYLCASSVPWGQPQHFGDGTRLSIL.

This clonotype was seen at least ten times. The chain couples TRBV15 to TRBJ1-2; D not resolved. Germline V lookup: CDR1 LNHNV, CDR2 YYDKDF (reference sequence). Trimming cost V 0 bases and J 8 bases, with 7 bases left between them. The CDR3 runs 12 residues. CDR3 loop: CATSRDTGGYTF. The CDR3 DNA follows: TGTGCCACCAGCAGAGATACGGGCGGCTACACCTTC.

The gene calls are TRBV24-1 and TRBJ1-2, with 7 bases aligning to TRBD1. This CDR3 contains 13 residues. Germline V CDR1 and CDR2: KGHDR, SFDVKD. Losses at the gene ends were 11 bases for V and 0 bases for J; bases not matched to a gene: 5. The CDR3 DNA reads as TGTGCCAGCCGACAGGGAGCTAACTATGGCTACACCTTC. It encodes CASRQGANYGYTF.